These T cell receptor beta chains were read from a single sample in a study of control samples from healthy donors and cancer patients. Only in-frame clones appear in the TCRdb table, and some are missing; sequencing was by immunoSEQ multiplex PCR. The repertoire includes 110,000 to 150,000 clones, about 90% of them detected once, and approximately 6.8% sits in the top ten. The sequencing sample was made of blood. The receptors come from a man aged 18 to 29 in good health. Each CDR3 is given with its conserved first and last residue. The D gene is left open where the match is weak. Clone sizes are given selectively: once, few, many, or a class where the clone is expanded.

abundance: NA; d_gene: NA; v_gene: TRBV5-1; j_gene: TRBJ2-2; CDR3nt: TGCGCCAGCAGCTTGGACTCAGGGAACACCGGGGAGCTGTTTTTT; CDR3aa: CASSLDSGNTGELFF
abundance: NA; d_gene: TRBD2; v_gene: TRBV12-5; j_gene: TRBJ2-1; CDR3nt: TGTGCTAGTGGTTTGTCCCGACTAGCGGGGGGGCTGGATGAGCAGTTCTTC; CDR3aa: CASGLSRLAGGLDEQFF
abundance: NA; d_gene: TRBD2; v_gene: TRBV9; j_gene: TRBJ2-1; CDR3nt: TGTGCCAGCAGCGTACTTAGCGGGGGGAATGAGCAGTTCTTC; CDR3aa: CASSVLSGGNEQFF
abundance: NA; d_gene: NA; v_gene: TRBV21-1; j_gene: TRBJ2-7; CDR3nt: TGTGCCAGCAGCAAACTTGGGGGCATCACTAGCTACGAGCAGTACTTC; CDR3aa: CASSKLGGITSYEQYF
abundance: NA; d_gene: NA; v_gene: TRBV7-9; j_gene: TRBJ2-5; CDR3nt: TGTGCCAGCAGCTTTTCACAGGATCCCGTGGTGACCCAGTACTTC; CDR3aa: CASSFSQDPVVTQYF
abundance: NA; d_gene: NA; v_gene: TRBV11-3; j_gene: TRBJ2-4; CDR3nt: TGTGCCAGCAGCTTATGGGAATATGACAGGGAGGAAACCAAAAACATTCAGTACTTC; CDR3aa: CASSLWEYDREETKNIQYF
abundance: NA; d_gene: TRBD2; v_gene: TRBV4-2; j_gene: TRBJ2-7; CDR3nt: TGTGCCAGCAGCCAAGGGACTAGCGGGTACGAGCAGTACTTC; CDR3aa: CASSQGTSGYEQYF
abundance: NA; d_gene: NA; v_gene: TRBV5-4; j_gene: TRBJ2-1; CDR3nt: TGTGCCAGCAGCTTGGACACAAAGACAGCGTTCAATGAGCAGTTCTTC; CDR3aa: CASSLDTKTAFNEQFF
abundance: NA; d_gene: NA; v_gene: TRBV5-1; j_gene: TRBJ1-1; CDR3nt: TGCGCCAGCAGCTTGGCCACAGTAAAGGGCACTGAAGCTTTCTTT; CDR3aa: CASSLATVKGTEAFF
abundance: NA; d_gene: TRBD2; v_gene: TRBV7-6; j_gene: TRBJ2-3; CDR3nt: TGTGCCAGCAGCCGGAGACTAGCGGGGTCGTCTGATACGCAGTATTTT; CDR3aa: CASSRRLAGSSDTQYF
abundance: NA; d_gene: TRBD1; v_gene: TRBV25-1; j_gene: TRBJ1-6; CDR3nt: TGTGCCAGCAGCGATCCGGGACAGGAAAATTCACCCCTCCACTTT; CDR3aa: CASSDPGQENSPLHF
abundance: NA; d_gene: NA; v_gene: TRBV9; j_gene: TRBJ1-2; CDR3nt: TGTGCCAGCAGCCCGTCGGTACAGGGCGGAGATGGCTACACCTTC; CDR3aa: CASSPSVQGGDGYTF
abundance: NA; d_gene: NA; v_gene: TRBV19; j_gene: TRBJ1-5; CDR3nt: TGTGCCAGTAGTATGGCCAGTTACAATCAGCCCCAGCATTTT; CDR3aa: CASSMASYNQPQHF
abundance: NA; d_gene: TRBD1; v_gene: TRBV3-1/TRBV3-2; j_gene: TRBJ1-2; CDR3nt: TGTGCCAGCAGCCAATACGCACAGGGGTCGAATGGCTACACCTTC; CDR3aa: CASSQYAQGSNGYTF
abundance: NA; d_gene: NA; v_gene: TRBV30; j_gene: TRBJ2-5; CDR3nt: TGTGCGGGTTCCGGGGTTGGAGAGACCCAGTACTTC; CDR3aa: CAGSGVGETQYF
abundance: NA; d_gene: NA; v_gene: TRBV15; j_gene: TRBJ2-7; CDR3nt: TGTGCCACCAGCAGAGTCGTGACAGATACCTACGAGCAGTACTTC; CDR3aa: CATSRVVTDTYEQYF
abundance: NA; d_gene: NA; v_gene: TRBV2; j_gene: TRBJ2-7; CDR3nt: TGTGCCAGCAGTCCCTCGCCATTACAGGTCATAACCTACGAGCAGTACTTC; CDR3aa: CASSPSPLQVITYEQYF
abundance: NA; d_gene: NA; v_gene: TRBV5-1; j_gene: TRBJ1-3; CDR3nt: TGCGCCAGCAGCTTCGAAAAAACAGGGTCTGGAAACACCATATATTTT; CDR3aa: CASSFEKTGSGNTIYF
abundance: NA; d_gene: TRBD1; v_gene: TRBV3-1/TRBV3-2; j_gene: TRBJ1-1; CDR3nt: TGTGCCAGCAGGCGACAGGGGATCGGCACTGAAGCTTTCTTT; CDR3aa: CASRRQGIGTEAFF
abundance: NA; d_gene: NA; v_gene: TRBV30; j_gene: TRBJ1-1; CDR3nt: TGTGCCTGGAGTCTTATAGACGGTACTGAAGCTTTCTTT; CDR3aa: CAWSLIDGTEAFF
abundance: NA; d_gene: NA; v_gene: TRBV6-5; j_gene: TRBJ2-2; CDR3nt: TGTGCCAGCAGGCCAGGGGCGAGTGCCGGGGAGCTGTTTTTT; CDR3aa: CASRPGASAGELFF
abundance: NA; d_gene: TRBD1; v_gene: TRBV6-1; j_gene: TRBJ2-7; CDR3nt: TGTGCCAGCAGTGAAGGACAGGGTTCCTACGAGCAGTACTTC; CDR3aa: CASSEGQGSYEQYF
abundance: NA; d_gene: NA; v_gene: TRBV11-3; j_gene: TRBJ2-5; CDR3nt: TGTGCCAGCAGCCCCGACAGAGGACAAGAGACCCAGTACTTC; CDR3aa: CASSPDRGQETQYF
abundance: NA; d_gene: NA; v_gene: TRBV6-1; j_gene: TRBJ2-5; CDR3nt: TGTGCCAGCAGTGAGAGGCTAGCGAGTTCCCAAGAGACCCAGTACTTC; CDR3aa: CASSERLASSQETQYF
abundance: few; d_gene: NA; v_gene: TRBV9; j_gene: TRBJ2-1; CDR3nt: TGTGCCAGCAGCGTAGAAGGGACCCTGGGCTCTTCCTACAATGAGCAGTTCTTC; CDR3aa: CASSVEGTLGSSYNEQFF
abundance: NA; d_gene: NA; v_gene: TRBV29-1; j_gene: TRBJ1-4; CDR3nt: TGCAGCGTTGACGGGGACCTGAGTAATGAAAAACTGTTTTTT; CDR3aa: CSVDGDLSNEKLFF
abundance: NA; d_gene: NA; v_gene: TRBV28; j_gene: TRBJ2-7; CDR3nt: TGTGCCAGCAGTTTCGGAGGTTCCTACGAGCAGTACTTC; CDR3aa: CASSFGGSYEQYF
abundance: NA; d_gene: NA; v_gene: TRBV20-1; j_gene: TRBJ1-2; CDR3nt: TGCAGTGCTAGTCCAGGTGGCTACACCTTC; CDR3aa: CSASPGGYTF
abundance: NA; d_gene: NA; v_gene: TRBV7-2; j_gene: TRBJ1-6; CDR3nt: TGTGCCAGCAGCTTAAATTCGGGGGAAGCTGGGTGGAGTACCCTCCACTTT; CDR3aa: CASSLNSGEAGWSTLHF
abundance: NA; d_gene: TRBD2; v_gene: TRBV5-4; j_gene: TRBJ2-7; CDR3nt: TGTGCCAGCAGCCCCTCCGGGCTAGCGGGGATCTACGAGCAGTACTTC; CDR3aa: CASSPSGLAGIYEQYF
abundance: NA; d_gene: TRBD2; v_gene: TRBV4-1; j_gene: TRBJ2-7; CDR3nt: TGCGCCAGCAGCCAAGATGCGGGGGGGCCGAGGGAGCAGTACTTC; CDR3aa: CASSQDAGGPREQYF
abundance: NA; d_gene: NA; v_gene: TRBV6-5; j_gene: TRBJ2-7; CDR3nt: TGTGCCAGCAGTTACGGGTTCGAGCTCCCCTCCGAGCAGTACTTC; CDR3aa: CASSYGFELPSEQYF
abundance: NA; d_gene: TRBD2; v_gene: TRBV7-3; j_gene: TRBJ2-7; CDR3nt: TGTGCCAGCAGCTGGCTGGCGGGGGACTCCTACGAGCAGTACTTC; CDR3aa: CASSWLAGDSYEQYF
abundance: NA; d_gene: TRBD1; v_gene: TRBV19; j_gene: TRBJ1-6; CDR3nt: TGTGCCAGTAGCGACAGGGGTCGCGCCTATAATTCACCCCTCCACTTT; CDR3aa: CASSDRGRAYNSPLHF
abundance: NA; d_gene: TRBD1; v_gene: TRBV6-6; j_gene: TRBJ1-1; CDR3nt: TGTGCCAGCCACAGGGGTGGCACTGAAGCTTTCTTT; CDR3aa: CASHRGGTEAFF
abundance: NA; d_gene: NA; v_gene: TRBV19; j_gene: TRBJ1-2; CDR3nt: TGTGCCAGTAGCTTGCAGGGGAAGGATGGCTACACCTTC; CDR3aa: CASSLQGKDGYTF
abundance: NA; d_gene: NA; v_gene: TRBV2; j_gene: TRBJ1-4; CDR3nt: TGTGCCAGCAGTGAGTGGGTACGGGAAAAACTGTTTTTT; CDR3aa: CASSEWVREKLFF
abundance: NA; d_gene: TRBD1; v_gene: TRBV29-1; j_gene: TRBJ1-1; CDR3nt: TGCAGCGGAGAGAAGGGGGCGGAAGCTTTCTTT; CDR3aa: CSGEKGAEAFF
abundance: NA; d_gene: NA; v_gene: TRBV13; j_gene: TRBJ1-4; CDR3nt: TGTGCCAGCAGCTTTCCGCGGAAGGAAAAACTGTTTTTT; CDR3aa: CASSFPRKEKLFF
abundance: NA; d_gene: TRBD1; v_gene: TRBV11-1; j_gene: TRBJ2-7; CDR3nt: TGTGCCAGCAGCTATTGGGCCGGGGACAGTTCCTACGAGCAGTACTTC; CDR3aa: CASSYWAGDSSYEQYF
abundance: once; d_gene: NA; v_gene: TRBV13; j_gene: TRBJ1-2; CDR3nt: TGTGCCAGCAGCCCGGACGGGGGTGATGGGATTGGCTACACCTTC; CDR3aa: CASSPDGGDGIGYTF
abundance: NA; d_gene: TRBD1; v_gene: TRBV10-3; j_gene: TRBJ1-6; CDR3nt: TGTGCCATCAGTCCATCGGAGACAGGGGGGAATTCACCCCTCCACTTT; CDR3aa: CAISPSETGGNSPLHF
abundance: NA; d_gene: NA; v_gene: TRBV3-1/TRBV3-2; j_gene: TRBJ2-7; CDR3nt: TGTGCCAGCAGCCAAGATGGAGGGACGGGGCCCTACGAGCAGTACTTC; CDR3aa: CASSQDGGTGPYEQYF
abundance: few; d_gene: NA; v_gene: TRBV19; j_gene: TRBJ1-1; CDR3nt: TGTGCCAGTACCCCTGGACCGAACACTGAAGCTTTCTTT; CDR3aa: CASTPGPNTEAFF
abundance: NA; d_gene: NA; v_gene: TRBV2; j_gene: TRBJ1-2; CDR3nt: TGTGCCAGCAGTGAAGTGAGAGGGGAGAGGATGGACTATGGCTACACCTTC; CDR3aa: CASSEVRGERMDYGYTF
abundance: NA; d_gene: NA; v_gene: TRBV4-2; j_gene: TRBJ2-1; CDR3nt: TGTGCCAGCAGCCCAGGCCCCGAATCCAATGAGCAGTTCTTC; CDR3aa: CASSPGPESNEQFF
abundance: NA; d_gene: NA; v_gene: TRBV3-1/TRBV3-2; j_gene: TRBJ1-6; CDR3nt: TGTGCCAGCAGCCAAAACCCCCCAGGCTCCCCTTCACCCCTCCACTTT; CDR3aa: CASSQNPPGSPSPLHF
abundance: NA; d_gene: NA; v_gene: TRBV5-1; j_gene: TRBJ1-1; CDR3nt: TGCGCCAGCAGCTTGGGAGAATTGAACACTGAAGCTTTCTTT; CDR3aa: CASSLGELNTEAFF
abundance: NA; d_gene: NA; v_gene: TRBV12-3/TRBV12-4; j_gene: TRBJ1-1; CDR3nt: TGTGCCAGCAGTTTATCTGAGAACACTGAAGCTTTCTTT; CDR3aa: CASSLSENTEAFF
abundance: NA; d_gene: NA; v_gene: TRBV3-1/TRBV3-2; j_gene: TRBJ1-3; CDR3nt: TGTGCCAGCAGCTACGGTGGAGGAAACACCATATATTTT; CDR3aa: CASSYGGGNTIYF
abundance: once; d_gene: NA; v_gene: TRBV3-1/TRBV3-2; j_gene: TRBJ2-1; CDR3nt: TGTGCCAGCAGCCAAGAAGCACGGGCCCAACCCTACAATGAGCAGTTCTTC; CDR3aa: CASSQEARAQPYNEQFF
abundance: NA; d_gene: NA; v_gene: TRBV18; j_gene: TRBJ1-1; CDR3nt: TGTGCCAGCTCACCGGCTGGGGGGAACACTGAAGCTTTCTTT; CDR3aa: CASSPAGGNTEAFF
abundance: NA; d_gene: TRBD1; v_gene: TRBV25-1; j_gene: TRBJ1-1; CDR3nt: TGTGCCAGCAGAGACACCTTTACGACAGGGGGCACTGAAGCTTTCTTT; CDR3aa: CASRDTFTTGGTEAFF
abundance: NA; d_gene: NA; v_gene: TRBV19; j_gene: TRBJ2-6; CDR3nt: TGTGCCAGTAGAGGGGGGAGCTCTGGGGCCAACGTCCTGACTTTC; CDR3aa: CASRGGSSGANVLTF